One sample yielded the 8 T cell receptor beta chains listed below, sequenced in a study of T cell responses to AZD1222 COVID-19 vaccine (dated by TCRdb to the early 2020s). Library prep was done by the immunoSEQ multiplex PCR assay. The clones in this table, taken by TCRdb from immuneACCESS, are in-frame only. Not every clone is retained; where verified, under half of the shortfall comes from an unresolved V gene, and the cause of the rest is unknown. The sample table lists roughly 120,000 clones, about nine tenths of them with a count of one. The ten most abundant clones make up approximately 5.5% of the sample. Reading the label with the study, this specimen's time point is: baseline before first vaccination. This specimen consisted of peripheral blood, obtained on day 0 of AZD1222 vaccination. All receptors derive from an adult in good health.

V usage is TRBV20-1 and J usage is TRBJ2-1; 8 positions agree with TRBD2. The CDR3 loop spans 18 amino acids. The V and J ends lost 3 bases and 10 bases, in that order; junction bases with no gene match: 23. CDR1 and CDR2 from the germline V gene are DFQATT and SNEGSKA (reference sequence). The CDR3 DNA reads as TGCAGTGCTAGTCGGGAGCTCCCGGGACTAGTCGGGGGGGTGGAGCAGTTCTTC. The encoded protein is CSASRELPGLVGGVEQFF.

V usage is TRBV7-8 and J usage is TRBJ2-1; D call uncertain. The CDR3 loop spans 14 amino acids. Germline V lookup: CDR1 SGHVS, CDR2 FQNEAQ. Trimming took 2 bases from V and 5 from J, leaving 10 bases between them. CDR3 coding DNA: TGTGCCAGCAGCTTACGGCCTTCCGACAATGAGCAGTTCTTC. This translates into CASSLRPSDNEQFF. Using reference TRBV7-8 and TRBJ2-1 for the parts outside the CDR3, the full variable domain is GAGVSQSPRYKVAKRGQDVALRCDPISGHVSLFWYQQALGQGPEFLTYFQNEAQLDKSGLPSDRFFAERPEGSVSTLKIQRTQQEDSAVYLCASSLRPSDNEQFFGPGTRLTVL.

This clone was counted a few times. The chain employs TRBV19 and TRBJ1-3; D gene ambiguous. Germline lookup yields CDR1 LNHDA and CDR2 SQIVND (reference sequence). With 5 bases removed from V and 2 bases from J, the gap between germline ends came to 10 bases. This CDR3 spans 14 amino acids. The chain's CDR3 is CASSLPGTGNTIYF. In DNA form, the CDR3 reads TGTGCCAGTAGTCTGCCCGGGACTGGAAACACCATATATTTT.

The chain links TRBV10-2 to TRBJ2-3; D not resolved. Trimming took 6 bases from V and 2 from J, leaving 9 bases between them. Germline values: CDR1 WSHSY, CDR2 SAAADI. This CDR3 has 13 residues. CDR3 in amino acids: CASSLGSTDTQYF. In DNA, the CDR3 is TGCGCCAGCAGCTTAGGATCCACAGATACGCAGTATTTT.

The gene calls are TRBV6-5 and TRBJ2-7, with D possibly TRBD1 on 6 matching bases. Germline CDR1 MNHEY, CDR2 SVGAGI. The CDR3 extends over 15 amino acids. V shed 5 bases and J shed 1 base, with 15 bases lying between them. This chain's CDR3 is CASSTGQYDSYEQYF. Here the CDR3 DNA reads TGTGCCAGCAGTACCGGACAGTACGATTCCTACGAGCAGTACTTC.

This chain links TRBV28 with TRBJ1-1; D may be TRBD1 (6 bases). V was clipped by 4 bases and J by 1 base, with 7 bases between them. The CDR3 is 13 residues long. Germline CDR1 reads MDHEN; CDR2 reads SYDVKM. The DNA of the CDR3 is TGTGCCAGCAGTTCGACAGGGAACACTGAAGCTTTCTTT. This codes for CASSSTGNTEAFF.

This chain links TRBV3-1 (or the pseudogene TRBV3-2) with TRBJ2-3; 8 nucleotides line up with TRBD2. The germline V gene has CDR1 LGHDT and CDR2 YNNKEL (reference sequence). The CDR3 is 15 amino acids. V gave up 5 bases and J gave up 2 bases; unmatched junction bases: 6. CDR3 sequence reads: CASSSTSENTDTQYF. CDR3 DNA sequence: TGTGCCAGCAGCTCGACTAGCGAAAACACAGATACGCAGTATTTT.

This clone was seen once. In the same sample, other DNA sequences code for this CDR3. The CDR3 spells CASSLGLITDTQYF. CDR3 DNA sequence: TGCGCCAGCAGCCTCGGGCTTATCACAGATACGCAGTATTTT. The chain recombines TRBV5-1 with TRBJ2-3; D unresolved. Germline assignment: CDR1 SGHRS and CDR2 YFSETQ. The CDR3 extends over 14 amino acids. V lost 4 bases to trimming and J lost 2 bases, with 11 bases between them.